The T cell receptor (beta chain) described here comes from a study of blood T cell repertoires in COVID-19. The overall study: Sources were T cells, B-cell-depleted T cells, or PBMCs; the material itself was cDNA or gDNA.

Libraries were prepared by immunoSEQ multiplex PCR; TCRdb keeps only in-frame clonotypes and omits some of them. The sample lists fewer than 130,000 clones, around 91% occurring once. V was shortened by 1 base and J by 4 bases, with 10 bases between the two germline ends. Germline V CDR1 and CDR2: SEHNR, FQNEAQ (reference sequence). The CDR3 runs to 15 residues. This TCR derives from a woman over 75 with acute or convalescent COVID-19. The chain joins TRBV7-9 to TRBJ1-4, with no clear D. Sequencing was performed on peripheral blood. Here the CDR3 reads CASSLGGQINEKLFF. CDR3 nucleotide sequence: TGTGCCAGCAGCTTAGGAGGCCAGATTAATGAAAAACTGTTTTTT.